The 19 T cell receptor beta chains presented below share a single source sample, sequenced in a study of T cell repertoires in cytomegalovirus infection. MiXCR, run by TCRdb on the reads, gives a single entry per CDR3 protein. The sample consists of fewer than 650,000 distinct CDR3 sequences, almost 40% of them appearing once. For these TCRs, the target antigens are not known. This sample comprised cultured PBMCs, obtained from culture after CMV antigen stimulation. Receptors originate from a human donor in good health (CMV status not recorded). Some clones in this sample may be carry-over from other donors' samples.

This clonotype was detected many times. This chain joins TRBV7-2 and TRBJ1-5, with D uncertain. The germline V and J ends were trimmed by 4 bases and 7 bases, with 11 bases remaining between them. In germline, CDR1 is SGHTA, CDR2 FQGNSA. The CDR3 has 13 residues. CDR3 nucleotides: TGTGCCAGCAGCTCCACTCCGGGACAGCCCCAGCATTTT. Its translation: CASSSTPGQPQHF.

The chain combines TRBV19 with TRBJ2-1; 13 nucleotides match TRBD2. Unmatched junction bases numbered 6, after V lost 4 bases and J lost 0 bases. Germline V lookup: CDR1 LNHDA, CDR2 SQIVND (reference sequence). CDR3 length: 18 amino acids. The CDR3 loop reads CASSTGTSGASSYNEQFF. CDR3 in DNA: TGTGCCAGTAGTACCGGGACTAGCGGGGCCAGCTCCTACAATGAGCAGTTCTTC. The full variable domain, in which reference TRBV19 and TRBJ2-1 provide the parts outside the CDR3, is DGGITQSPKYLFRKEGQNVTLSCEQNLNHDAMYWYRQDPGQGLRLIYYSQIVNDFQKGDIAEGYSVSREKKESFPLTVTSAQKNPTAFYLCASSTGTSGASSYNEQFFGPGTRLTVL.

The chain couples TRBV27 to TRBJ2-2, with D uncertain. Germline CDR1 reads MNHEY; CDR2 reads SMNVEV (reference sequence). V was shortened by 4 bases and J by 6 bases, with 21 bases between the two germline ends. The CDR3 is 17 residues long. As DNA, the CDR3 is TGTGCCAGCAGTTCCTATAACCTATTCCCCCGGGCCGGGGAGCTGTTTTTT. This codes for CASSSYNLFPRAGELFF.

This clonotype came up a few times. The chain uses TRBV7-2 and TRBJ2-5, with D perhaps TRBD2 (5 bases). This CDR3 comprises 15 residues. Germline lookup yields CDR1 SGHTA and CDR2 FQGNSA. V shed 1 base and J shed 3 bases, with 12 bases lying between them. CDR3 nucleotide sequence: TGTGCCAGCAGCTTAGAGGCGGGTCTGGAAGAGACCCAGTACTTC. This encodes CASSLEAGLEETQYF.

The gene calls are TRBV12-3 or TRBV12-4 and TRBJ2-5; maybe TRBD2 (6 bases). With 7 bases removed from V and 5 bases from J, the gap between germline ends came to 20 bases. The CDR3 is 15 residues long. The CDR3 sequence: CASTLTSGVLETQYF. In nucleotides, the CDR3 is TGTGCCAGCACCCTAACTTCGGGGGTCCTTGAGACCCAGTACTTC.

A few counts support this clonotype. The V and J genes are TRBV5-1 and TRBJ1-6; no definite D call. Germline values: CDR1 SGHRS, CDR2 YFSETQ. The CDR3 is made up of 14 amino acids. Trimming removed 0 bases from V and 6 bases from J, with 7 bases in between. CDR3 DNA sequence: TGCGCCAGCAGCTTGGGACCGGTTAATTCACCCCTCCACTTT. Translation gives CASSLGPVNSPLHF.

The rearrangement uses TRBV7-6 and TRBJ2-5; 13 bases fit TRBD2. V dropped 5 bases and J dropped 5; count of bases not matched to a gene: 5. Looked up from germline, CDR1 is SGHVS and CDR2 is FNYEAQ. The CDR3 loop spans 15 amino acids. CDR3 sequence (DNA): TGTGCCAGCAGCCGAACTAGCGGGAGGGTGGAGACCCAGTACTTC. The encoded protein is CASSRTSGRVETQYF.

V usage is TRBV10-3 and J usage is TRBJ1-2, with 7 positions matching TRBD1. The V and J ends lost 0 bases and 2 bases, in that order; junction bases with no gene match: 3. CDR3 length: 15 residues. Germline loops: CDR1 ENHRY, CDR2 SYGVKD. CDR3 DNA sequence: TGTGCCATCAGTGAGTCGGAGACAGGGAACTATGGCTACACCTTC. This translates into CAISESETGNYGYTF.

This clonotype is a singleton in its sample. The CDR3 DNA reads TGTGCCAGCAGTCAGACAGGGGTAGTTTCACCCCTCCACTTT. Residues: CASSQTGVVSPLHF. This sequence joins TRBV14 and TRBJ1-6; 8 nucleotides match TRBD1. The germline gives CDR1 SGHDN, CDR2 FVKESK. There are 14 residues in the CDR3. V shed 6 bases, J shed 9 bases, and the junction held 7 bases outside the gene matches.

V is TRBV15 and J is TRBJ2-7; D is possibly TRBD2 (5 bases). V lost 0 bases to trimming and J lost 1 base, with 10 bases between them. The CDR3 contains 15 residues. Germline V gene sequence: CDR1 LNHNV, CDR2 YYDKDF (reference sequence). In DNA form, the CDR3 reads TGTGCCACCAGCAGAGACGAGGGAAGGTCCTACGAGCAGTACTTC. Protein product: CATSRDEGRSYEQYF.

V and J are TRBV20-1 and TRBJ1-1; 7 nucleotides align to TRBD1. The J segment lost 5 bases and the V segment lost 7 bases, leaving 10 bases of the junction unmatched. CDR1 DFQATT and CDR2 SNEGSKA come from the germline V gene (reference sequence). The CDR3 covers 13 residues. The CDR3 DNA is TGCAGTGGACCGGACAGGAAGAGAACTGAAGCTTTCTTT. Translating gives CSGPDRKRTEAFF.

The gene calls are TRBV27 and TRBJ2-1, with 12 positions matching TRBD2. The CDR3 length is 17 residues. V lost 3 bases and J lost 0; bases outside the gene matches: 3. Looked up from germline, CDR1 is MNHEY and CDR2 is SMNVEV (reference sequence). CDR3 in DNA: TGTGCCAGCAGTTTCCTAGCGGGGGGGAGCTCCTACAATGAGCAGTTCTTC. Its translation is CASSFLAGGSSYNEQFF.

The V and J genes are TRBV27 and TRBJ1-1; D unresolved. CDR3 length: 15 residues. Germline assignment: CDR1 MNHEY and CDR2 SMNVEV (reference sequence). V gave up 6 bases and J gave up 0 bases, with 14 bases separating them. CDR3 sequence (DNA): TGTGCCAGCAGGTCGCTACTCAGGTTGAACACTGAAGCTTTCTTT. It translates to CASRSLLRLNTEAFF.

The rearrangement links TRBV7-2 to TRBJ1-6; D not certain. CDR3 length: 13 residues. Trimming took 5 bases from V and 8 from J, leaving 10 bases between them. The V gene's germline CDR1 is SGHTA and CDR2 FQGNSA. The CDR3 coding sequence is TGTGCCAGCAGCAAAGGTGGCCATTCACCCCTCCACTTT. It encodes CASSKGGHSPLHF. The entire variable domain, with the rest obtained from reference TRBV7-2 and TRBJ1-6, is as follows: GAGVSQSPSNKVTEKGKDVELRCDPISGHTALYWYRQSLGQGLEFLIYFQGNSAPDKSGLPSDRFSAERTGGSVSTLTIQRTQQEDSAVYLCASSKGGHSPLHFGNGTRLTVT.

The table lists this clonotype with a few counts. The gene calls are TRBV7-2 and TRBJ2-3; D uncertain. Trimming pared 1 base from V and 9 bases from J, leaving 5 bases between. CDR3 length: 11 residues. The germline gives CDR1 SGHTA, CDR2 FQGNSA. Here the CDR3 DNA reads TGTGCCAGCAGCTTAGGTTCGACGCAGTATTTT. Its translation: CASSLGSTQYF.

This chain connects TRBV6-5 to TRBJ1-5; D gene ambiguous. The CDR3 has 13 amino acids. Trimming removed 5 bases from V and 1 base from J, with 6 bases in between. CDR1 and CDR2 (germline): MNHEY, SVGAGI. The CDR3 spells CASSRVSNQPQHF. Here the CDR3 DNA reads TGTGCCAGCAGTAGGGTGAGCAATCAGCCCCAGCATTTT.

The chain recombines TRBV10-3 with TRBJ1-3, with D hard to call. Trimming cost V 9 bases and J 0 bases, with 6 bases left between them. The CDR3 sequence is 12 residues long. The germline CDR1 and CDR2 sequences are ENHRY and SYGVKD. The CDR3 DNA sequence: TGTGCCATACAGCGCTCTGGAAACACCATATATTTT. Translation gives CAIQRSGNTIYF.

The rearrangement uses TRBV7-4 and TRBJ1-3; possible D gene TRBD1, 6 bases. Germline V lookup: CDR1 SGHVT, CDR2 SQSDAQ. V was shortened by 5 bases and J by 4 bases, with 12 bases between the two germline ends. This CDR3 has 14 residues. CDR3 DNA: TGTGCCAGCAGCACAGGGAGTTCGGGAAACACCATATATTTT. Translating gives CASSTGSSGNTIYF.

This clonotype has a single count. This chain uses TRBV5-1 with TRBJ1-1; TRBD1 matches at 8 bases. The CDR3 covers 16 residues. The V gene's germline CDR1 is SGHRS and CDR2 YFSETQ. Trimming at V came to 0 bases and at J to 2 bases, leaving 6 bases not matched to a gene. Here the CDR3 DNA reads TGCGCCAGCAGCTTGGCGGAGACAGGGGTCAACACTGAAGCTTTCTTT. It specifies CASSLAETGVNTEAFF.